The 14 T cell receptor beta chains listed next were all sequenced from one sample in a study of T cell repertoires in cytomegalovirus infection. One entry per CDR3 protein, called by TCRdb with MiXCR from the reads. The sample lists some 220,000 distinct CDR3 sequences, under 8.5% occurring once. Sequencing was carried out using PBMCs. All receptors derive from a human donor in good health (CMV status not recorded). Some clones in this sample may be carry-over from other donors' samples.

This clonotype was counted at least ten times. This chain uses TRBV6-2 or TRBV6-3 with TRBJ1-6; maybe TRBD1 (6 bases). In germline, CDR1 is MNHEY, CDR2 SVGEGT. Trimming pared 2 bases from V and 8 bases from J, leaving 13 bases between. The CDR3 spans 15 residues. The DNA for the CDR3 is TGTGCCAGCAGTTACGGGGGCATCCCAGATTCACCCCTCCACTTT. Encoded protein: CASSYGGIPDSPLHF.

V is TRBV6-2 or TRBV6-3 and J is TRBJ1-6; D is undetermined. The CDR3 spans 15 residues. Germline assignment: CDR1 MNHEY and CDR2 SVGEGT. Between the trimmed V and J ends, which lost 6 bases and 7 bases, there was a span of 16 bases. The CDR3 loop reads CASRVNHGRNSPLHF. CDR3 nucleotides: TGTGCCAGCAGGGTGAACCACGGAAGGAATTCACCCCTCCACTTT.

This clonotype was detected many times. The chain has TRBV29-1 and TRBJ2-2; 7 bases fit TRBD1. CDR3 size: 14 residues. J gave up 3 bases and V 7 bases, and 8 bases lay outside the gene matches. Germline lookup yields CDR1 SQVTM and CDR2 ANQGSEA. CDR3 loop: CSAGPGTDTGELFF. CDR3 DNA: TGCAGCGCTGGCCCCGGGACAGACACCGGGGAGCTGTTTTTT.

This clonotype was seen repeatedly, ten times or more. The J gene is TRBJ1-2, the V gene TRBV2; TRBD1 might be the D (6 bases). Trimming shortened V by 2 bases and J by 8 bases, and 27 bases separated the two germline ends. CDR3 length: 18 amino acids. Germline V gives CDR1 SNHLY, CDR2 FYNNEI. As DNA, the CDR3 is TGTGCCAGCAGTGAAAGCGGGGGGGGGGGCGACCCCGCTGGAGGCTACACCTTC. This codes for CASSESGGGGDPAGGYTF. The whole variable domain, filled in from reference TRBV2 and TRBJ1-2, reads EPEVTQTPSHQVTQMGQEVILRCVPISNHLYFYWYRQILGQKVEFLVSFYNNEISEKSEIFDDQFSVERPDGSNFTLKIRSTKLEDSAMYFCASSESGGGGDPAGGYTFGSGTRLTVV.

This clonotype has a count of ten or more. This chain uses TRBV29-1 with TRBJ2-7; tentatively, D is TRBD1 (7 bases). V was trimmed by 6 bases and J by 1 base, leaving 13 bases between them. This CDR3 spans 13 amino acids. Germline loops: CDR1 SQVTM, CDR2 ANQGSEA. The chain's CDR3 is CSVGGQISYEQYF. DNA of the CDR3: TGCAGCGTCGGGGGACAGATTTCCTACGAGCAGTACTTC.

This clonotype was found many times. The chain links TRBV7-2 to TRBJ2-5; D ambiguous. The V and J ends lost 3 bases and 2 bases respectively, with 10 bases between them. The CDR3 contains 14 residues. CDR1 is SGHTA and CDR2 is FQGNSA in the germline V gene. CDR3 amino acids: CASSFGGPQETQYF. Written as DNA, the CDR3 is TGTGCCAGCAGCTTCGGCGGCCCACAAGAGACCCAGTACTTC.

This clonotype was detected ten times or more. The rearrangement uses TRBV10-2 and TRBJ2-7, with D possibly TRBD2 on 5 matching bases. This CDR3 comprises 14 residues. V lost 3 bases and J lost 2, with 11 bases in between. Germline V lookup: CDR1 WSHSY, CDR2 SAAADI. This CDR3 is CASSDRGTAYEQYF. DNA for the CDR3: TGCGCCAGCAGTGACCGGGGAACGGCCTACGAGCAGTACTTC.

Many counts were recorded for this clonotype. The J gene is TRBJ1-6, the V gene TRBV7-2, with 12 bases aligning to TRBD1. In germline, CDR1 is SGHTA, CDR2 FQGNSA. V was clipped by 2 bases and J by 10 bases; unmatched bases: 9. This CDR3 contains 17 residues. The CDR3 region is CASSLWPGTGGWSPLHF. The CDR3 nucleotides read TGTGCCAGCAGCTTATGGCCAGGGACAGGGGGCTGGTCACCCCTCCACTTT.

This clonotype came up many times. This rearrangement joins TRBV19 to TRBJ2-3; TRBD2 might be the D (5 bases). Germline V gene sequence: CDR1 LNHDA, CDR2 SQIVND (reference sequence). V was trimmed by 4 bases and J by 7 bases, leaving 9 bases between them. The length of the CDR3 is 12 residues. In DNA, the CDR3 is TGTGCCAGTAGTACCGGACTCAATACGCAGTATTTT. It is translated as CASSTGLNTQYF.

The chain has TRBV20-1 and TRBJ1-5; a possible D gene is TRBD1 (6 bases). CDR1 is DFQATT, CDR2 SNEGSKA, per germline (reference sequence). V was cut by 1 base and J by 4 bases, with 14 bases left in between. The CDR3 totals 15 residues. In DNA, the CDR3 is TGCAGTGCTAGAGTAGCGGGGGCGCGGAATCAGCCCCAGCATTTT. Translation: CSARVAGARNQPQHF.

This clonotype was detected many times. The chain carries TRBV7-9 and TRBJ1-1; no reliable D call. The CDR3 has 14 residues. V was trimmed by 4 bases and J by 3 bases, leaving 12 bases between them. In germline, CDR1 is SEHNR, CDR2 FQNEAQ (reference sequence). The CDR3 here is CASSSVRTDTEAFF. CDR3 bases: TGTGCCAGCAGCTCCGTGCGGACGGACACTGAAGCTTTCTTT.

This clonotype showed up many times. Sequence at one end of the junction differs from germline and may be a read error. This chain joins TRBV29-1 and TRBJ2-5; D not resolved. Germline lookup yields CDR1 SQVTM and CDR2 ANQGSEA. The CDR3 has 13 amino acids. This CDR3 reads CSVVRQAQGTQYF. The CDR3, as DNA: TGCAGCGTTGTACGGCAGGCGCAAGGGACCCAGTACTTC.

This clonotype was found many times. The chain recombines TRBV5-6 with TRBJ1-3, with unresolved D. The ends were cut back, 1 base at V and 0 bases at J, with 11 bases in the middle. The CDR3 runs to 16 residues. CDR1 and CDR2 (germline): SGHDT, YYEEEE. This chain's CDR3 is CASSLFGKPSGNTIYF. CDR3 bases: TGTGCCAGCAGCTTGTTTGGCAAACCCTCTGGAAACACCATATATTTT.

This clonotype appeared many times. The CDR3 loop reads CASSRAGADTQYF. For the CDR3, the DNA is TGTGCCAGCAGCCGCGCGGGAGCAGATACGCAGTATTTT. This chain uses TRBV5-6 with TRBJ2-3, with TRBD2 matching over 7 bases. V lost 4 bases, J lost 4 bases, and 3 bases stayed unmatched. The CDR3 is made up of 13 amino acids. Germline V gives CDR1 SGHDT, CDR2 YYEEEE.